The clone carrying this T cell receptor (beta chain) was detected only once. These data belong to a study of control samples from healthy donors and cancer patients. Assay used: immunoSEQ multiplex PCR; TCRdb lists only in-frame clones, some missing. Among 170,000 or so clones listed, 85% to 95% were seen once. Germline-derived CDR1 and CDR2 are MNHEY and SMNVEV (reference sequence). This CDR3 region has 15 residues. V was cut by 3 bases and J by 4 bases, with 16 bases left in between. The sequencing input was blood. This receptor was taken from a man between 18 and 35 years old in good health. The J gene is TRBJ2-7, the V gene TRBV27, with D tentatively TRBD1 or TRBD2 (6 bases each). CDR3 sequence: CASSFLRDTGYEQYF. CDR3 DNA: TGTGCCAGCAGTTTTTTGCGGGACACAGGTTACGAGCAGTACTTC.